Here is one T cell receptor (beta chain) with its context. These data originate in a study of CXCR3-negative and CXCR3-positive naive CD8 T cells. The V gene's germline CDR1 is MGHRA and CDR2 YSYEKL. The CDR3 runs 13 residues. Libraries were UMI-labeled 5' RACE TRB cDNA. Reprocessing the 5' RACE reads, TCRdb reports a single entry for every CDR3 protein and omits DNA. Seen in this sample are 100,000 to 150,000 distinct CDR3 sequences; the ten most common clones hold roughly 0.29%. The clonotype was recovered from a human donor in good health. Some clones in this sample may be carry-over from other donors' samples. The genes are TRBV4-1 and TRBJ2-7; the TCRdb call, TRBD1, lacks DNA for checking. Sequencing was done on a sample of naive CXCR3- CD8+ T cells from blood. This sample's subset: CD45RO-CCR7+CD27+CD95- naive CD8+ T cells lacking CXCR3 (TNR3-). CDR3 in amino acids: CASSLPPPGEQYF.